This is a list of T cell receptor beta chains from one sample in a study of cytomegalovirus exposure and HLA in healthy donors. Only in-frame clones appear in the TCRdb table, and some are missing; sequencing was by immunoSEQ multiplex PCR. The sample yields some 140,000 clones, around four fifths seen once. Sequenced: PBMCs. These receptors originate from a male donor in good health and CMV-seropositive. Each CDR3 is given with its conserved first and last residue. The D gene is left open where the match is weak. Size values are once, few and many counts, or a class for expanded clones, and some rows have none.

j_gene: TRBJ2-1; d_gene: NA; v_gene: TRBV28; abundance: NA; CDR3aa: CASRQQGREHGEQFF; CDR3nt: TGTGCCAGCAGGCAACAGGGTAGGGAGCATGGAGAGCAGTTCTTC
j_gene: TRBJ2-7; d_gene: TRBD1; v_gene: TRBV19; abundance: NA; CDR3aa: CASSIRTGPEQYF; CDR3nt: TGTGCCAGTAGTATAAGGACAGGGCCCGAGCAGTACTTC
j_gene: TRBJ2-7; d_gene: NA; v_gene: TRBV5-1; abundance: NA; CDR3aa: CASSLGRGLSYEQYF; CDR3nt: TGCGCCAGCAGCTTGGGAAGGGGTCTCTCCTACGAGCAGTACTTC
j_gene: TRBJ2-1; d_gene: NA; v_gene: TRBV9; abundance: NA; CDR3aa: CASSVSGQGNEQFF; CDR3nt: TGTGCCAGCAGCGTCAGTGGGCAGGGGAATGAGCAGTTCTTC
j_gene: TRBJ2-7; d_gene: TRBD2; v_gene: TRBV2; abundance: few; CDR3aa: CASRTGTSGNEQYF; CDR3nt: TGTGCCAGCAGGACCGGGACTAGCGGGAACGAGCAGTACTTC
j_gene: TRBJ1-4; d_gene: TRBD1; v_gene: TRBV11-2; abundance: once; CDR3aa: CASSPDRVNEKLFF; CDR3nt: TGTGCCAGCAGCCCAGACAGGGTTAATGAAAAACTGTTTTTT
j_gene: TRBJ1-2; d_gene: NA; v_gene: TRBV5-1; abundance: NA; CDR3aa: CASSLDGGEPSYGYTF; CDR3nt: TGCGCCAGCAGCTTGGATGGGGGGGAACCTAGCTATGGCTACACCTTC
j_gene: TRBJ2-7; d_gene: TRBD2; v_gene: TRBV19; abundance: NA; CDR3aa: CASSMGLAGVEQYF; CDR3nt: TGTGCCAGTAGTATGGGACTAGCGGGAGTCGAGCAGTACTTC
j_gene: TRBJ1-5; d_gene: TRBD1; v_gene: TRBV5-1; abundance: NA; CDR3aa: CASSPGTGDFYSNQPQHF; CDR3nt: TGCGCCAGCAGCCCCGGGACAGGAGACTTCTATAGCAATCAGCCCCAGCATTTT
j_gene: TRBJ2-3; d_gene: NA; v_gene: TRBV7-9; abundance: NA; CDR3aa: CASSLRAGSTDTQYF; CDR3nt: TGTGCCAGCAGCTTACGAGCAGGTAGCACAGATACGCAGTATTTT
j_gene: TRBJ2-7; d_gene: NA; v_gene: TRBV13; abundance: NA; CDR3aa: CASSPAYTYEQYF; CDR3nt: TGTGCCAGCAGCCCTGCATACACCTACGAGCAGTACTTC
j_gene: TRBJ2-5; d_gene: NA; v_gene: TRBV5-1; abundance: NA; CDR3aa: CASSLGRGETQYF; CDR3nt: TGCGCCAGCAGCTTGGGCCGGGGAGAGACCCAGTACTTC
j_gene: TRBJ2-2; d_gene: TRBD2; v_gene: TRBV5-1; abundance: NA; CDR3aa: CASSLEGAGGLYIGELFF; CDR3nt: TGCGCCAGCAGCTTGGAGGGAGCGGGGGGCCTTTACATCGGGGAGCTGTTTTTT
j_gene: TRBJ1-1; d_gene: NA; v_gene: TRBV6-5; abundance: NA; CDR3aa: CASSYSTLGTSGAFF; CDR3nt: TGTGCCAGCAGTTACTCGACTCTGGGTACCTCCGGAGCTTTCTTT
j_gene: TRBJ2-7; d_gene: NA; v_gene: TRBV6-1; abundance: many; CDR3aa: CASSEQAGGTYEQYF; CDR3nt: TGTGCCAGCAGTGAACAGGCAGGGGGGACCTACGAGCAGTACTTC
j_gene: TRBJ1-4; d_gene: TRBD1; v_gene: TRBV4-2; abundance: few; CDR3aa: CASSRKIPIGTGTGGGEKLFF; CDR3nt: TGTGCCAGCAGCCGAAAAATTCCCATAGGGACAGGGACGGGGGGTGGTGAAAAACTGTTTTTT
j_gene: TRBJ2-1; d_gene: TRBD2; v_gene: TRBV6-5; abundance: NA; CDR3aa: CASSWTSGGDNEQFF; CDR3nt: TGTGCCAGCAGCTGGACTAGCGGGGGGGACAATGAGCAGTTCTTC
j_gene: TRBJ2-3; d_gene: TRBD2; v_gene: TRBV7-9; abundance: NA; CDR3aa: CSSTGELAGGFVDTQYF; CDR3nt: TGTTCCAGCACCGGAGAGCTAGCGGGAGGGTTCGTAGATACGCAGTATTTT
j_gene: TRBJ2-7; d_gene: TRBD2; v_gene: TRBV19; abundance: NA; CDR3aa: CASKGEAAGAYEQYF; CDR3nt: TGTGCCAGTAAAGGGGAAGCAGCGGGGGCCTACGAGCAGTACTTC
j_gene: TRBJ2-1; d_gene: TRBD2; v_gene: TRBV5-4; abundance: NA; CDR3aa: CASSPLAGGYNEQFF; CDR3nt: TGTGCCAGCAGCCCTCTAGCGGGGGGGTACAATGAGCAGTTCTTC
j_gene: TRBJ1-2; d_gene: NA; v_gene: TRBV7-8; abundance: NA; CDR3aa: CASSLKSGVLEVDGYTF; CDR3nt: TGTGCCAGCAGCCTTAAATCGGGGGTCCTGGAGGTGGATGGCTACACCTTC
j_gene: TRBJ2-1; d_gene: NA; v_gene: TRBV6-5; abundance: NA; CDR3aa: CASSKFSGSYNEQFF; CDR3nt: TGTGCCAGCAGCAAATTCAGCGGGTCCTACAATGAGCAGTTCTTC
j_gene: TRBJ2-1; d_gene: NA; v_gene: TRBV2; abundance: few; CDR3aa: CASRAGAGNEQFF; CDR3nt: TGTGCCAGCAGGGCGGGGGCCGGGAATGAGCAGTTCTTC
j_gene: TRBJ2-1; d_gene: TRBD2; v_gene: TRBV29-1; abundance: NA; CDR3aa: CSVDVAGVSYNEQFF; CDR3nt: TGCAGCGTTGATGTAGCGGGAGTGTCCTACAATGAGCAGTTCTTC
j_gene: TRBJ2-2; d_gene: NA; v_gene: TRBV15; abundance: few; CDR3aa: CATSGGRGTGTGELFF; CDR3nt: TGTGCCACCAGCGGAGGGAGGGGGACAGGTACCGGGGAGCTGTTTTTT
j_gene: TRBJ2-5; d_gene: TRBD1; v_gene: TRBV29-1; abundance: NA; CDR3aa: CSARGGETQYF; CDR3nt: TGCAGCGCGAGAGGGGGCGAGACCCAGTACTTC
j_gene: TRBJ1-1; d_gene: NA; v_gene: TRBV23-1; abundance: once; CDR3aa: CASSPTCGTLEGNTEAFF; CDR3nt: TGCGCCAGCAGTCCTACTTGCGGGACCCTCGAGGGGAACACTGAAGCTTTCTTT
j_gene: TRBJ1-3; d_gene: NA; v_gene: TRBV6-1; abundance: NA; CDR3aa: CASRAAFSGNTIYF; CDR3nt: TGTGCCAGCAGGGCAGCGTTCTCTGGAAACACCATATATTTT
j_gene: TRBJ2-2; d_gene: NA; v_gene: TRBV19; abundance: NA; CDR3aa: CASRKAQVAGELFF; CDR3nt: TGTGCCAGTAGAAAAGCCCAGGTGGCCGGGGAGCTGTTTTTT
j_gene: TRBJ2-7; d_gene: NA; v_gene: TRBV5-1; abundance: NA; CDR3aa: CASSPAGRDEQYF; CDR3nt: TGCGCCAGCAGCCCGGCGGGACGGGACGAGCAGTACTTC
j_gene: TRBJ2-5; d_gene: TRBD1; v_gene: TRBV7-9; abundance: NA; CDR3aa: CASGLQGDKTQYF; CDR3nt: TGTGCCAGCGGGTTACAGGGGGACAAGACCCAGTACTTC
j_gene: TRBJ2-1; d_gene: TRBD2; v_gene: TRBV6-1; abundance: NA; CDR3aa: CASSEIAGVYNEQFF; CDR3nt: TGTGCCAGCAGTGAAATAGCGGGAGTGTACAATGAGCAGTTCTTC
j_gene: TRBJ1-2; d_gene: NA; v_gene: TRBV7-8; abundance: NA; CDR3aa: CASSLGRSNGYTF; CDR3nt: TGTGCCAGCAGCTTAGGCAGAAGTAATGGCTACACCTTC
j_gene: TRBJ1-5; d_gene: TRBD1; v_gene: TRBV10-2; abundance: NA; CDR3aa: CASSDLQGDNQPQHF; CDR3nt: TGCGCCAGCAGTGACCTACAGGGGGACAATCAGCCCCAGCATTTT
j_gene: TRBJ1-5; d_gene: NA; v_gene: TRBV28; abundance: NA; CDR3aa: CASSPRGGPNQPQHF; CDR3nt: TGTGCCAGCAGTCCACGGGGGGGTCCCAATCAGCCCCAGCATTTT
j_gene: TRBJ2-3; d_gene: NA; v_gene: TRBV5-3; abundance: NA; CDR3aa: CARSLELSGTQYF; CDR3nt: TGTGCCAGAAGCTTGGAGCTATCCGGTACGCAGTATTTT
j_gene: TRBJ2-1; d_gene: NA; v_gene: TRBV30; abundance: NA; CDR3aa: CAWSVLSNEQFF; CDR3nt: TGTGCCTGGAGTGTACTTTCAAATGAGCAGTTCTTC
j_gene: TRBJ1-3; d_gene: NA; v_gene: TRBV2; abundance: NA; CDR3aa: CASRAQGTGNTIYF; CDR3nt: TGTGCCAGCAGGGCACAGGGTACTGGAAACACCATATATTTT
j_gene: TRBJ2-5; d_gene: TRBD2; v_gene: TRBV5-4; abundance: NA; CDR3aa: CASSLFGGVMETQYF; CDR3nt: TGTGCCAGCAGCTTGTTCGGGGGGGTAATGGAGACCCAGTACTTC
j_gene: TRBJ2-7; d_gene: TRBD2; v_gene: TRBV29-1; abundance: few; CDR3aa: CSVVAGEPYEQYF; CDR3nt: TGCAGCGTTGTGGCGGGAGAGCCGTACGAGCAGTACTTC